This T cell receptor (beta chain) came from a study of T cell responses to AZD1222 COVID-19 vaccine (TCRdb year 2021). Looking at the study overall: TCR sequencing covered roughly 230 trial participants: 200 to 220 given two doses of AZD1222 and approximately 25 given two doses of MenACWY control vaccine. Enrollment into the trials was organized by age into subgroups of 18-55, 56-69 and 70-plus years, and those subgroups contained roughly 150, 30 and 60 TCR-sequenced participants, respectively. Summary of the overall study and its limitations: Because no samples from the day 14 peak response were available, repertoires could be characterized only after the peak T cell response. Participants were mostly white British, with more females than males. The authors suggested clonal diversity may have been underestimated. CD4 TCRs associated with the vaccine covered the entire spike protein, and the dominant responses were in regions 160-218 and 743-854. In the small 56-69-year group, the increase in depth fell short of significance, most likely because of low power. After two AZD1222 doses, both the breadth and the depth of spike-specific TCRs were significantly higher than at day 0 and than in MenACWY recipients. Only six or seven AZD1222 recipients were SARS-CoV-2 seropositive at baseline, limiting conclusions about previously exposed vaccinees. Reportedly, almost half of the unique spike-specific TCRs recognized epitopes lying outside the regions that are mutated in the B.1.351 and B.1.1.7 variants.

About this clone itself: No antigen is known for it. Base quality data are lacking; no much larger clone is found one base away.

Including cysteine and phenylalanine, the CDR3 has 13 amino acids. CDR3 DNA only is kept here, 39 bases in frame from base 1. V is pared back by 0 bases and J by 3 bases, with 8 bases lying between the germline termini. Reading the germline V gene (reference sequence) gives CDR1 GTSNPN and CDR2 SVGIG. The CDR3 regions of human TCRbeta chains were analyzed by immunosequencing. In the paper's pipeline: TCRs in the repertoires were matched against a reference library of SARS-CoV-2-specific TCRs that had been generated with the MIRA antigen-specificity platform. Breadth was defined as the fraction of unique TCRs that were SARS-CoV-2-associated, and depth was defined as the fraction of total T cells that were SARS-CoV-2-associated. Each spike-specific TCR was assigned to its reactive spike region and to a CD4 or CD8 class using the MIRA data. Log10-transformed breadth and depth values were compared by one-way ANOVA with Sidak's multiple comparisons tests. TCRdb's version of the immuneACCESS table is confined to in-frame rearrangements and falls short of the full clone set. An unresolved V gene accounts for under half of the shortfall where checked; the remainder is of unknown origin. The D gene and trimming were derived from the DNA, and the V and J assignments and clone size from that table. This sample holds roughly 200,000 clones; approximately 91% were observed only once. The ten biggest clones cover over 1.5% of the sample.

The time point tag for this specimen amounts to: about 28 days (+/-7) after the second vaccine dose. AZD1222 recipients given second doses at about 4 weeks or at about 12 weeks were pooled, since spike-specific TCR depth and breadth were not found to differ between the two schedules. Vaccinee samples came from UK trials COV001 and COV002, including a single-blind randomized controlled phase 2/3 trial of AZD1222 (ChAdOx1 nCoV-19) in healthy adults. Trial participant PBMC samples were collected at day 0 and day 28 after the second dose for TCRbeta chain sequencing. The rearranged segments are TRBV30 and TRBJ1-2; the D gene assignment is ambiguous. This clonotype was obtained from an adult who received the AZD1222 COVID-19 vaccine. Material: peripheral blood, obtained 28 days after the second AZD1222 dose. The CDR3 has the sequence CAWSVRRHYGYTF. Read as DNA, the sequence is TGTGCCTGGAGTGTGCGACGGCACTATGGCTACACCTTC.